This is a list of T cell receptor beta chains from one sample in a study of blood T cell repertoires in COVID-19. Clones were read by immunoSEQ multiplex PCR, and TCRdb kept only the in-frame ones, dropping some. The top ten clones hold roughly 4.9% of a sample with a few hundred thousand clones, roughly 86% of them seen once. The sequenced sample consisted of peripheral blood. The receptors come from a woman in her sixties with COVID-19, enrolled during active disease. The CDR3 runs from the conserved cysteine through the conserved F or W. The D gene is left open where the match is weak. The size of a clone is reported for some rows only, either as once, few or many, or as a class for expanded clones.

d_call,cdr3_length,clone_size,v_call,j_call,cdr3_nt,cdr3_aa
TRBD2,18,few,TRBV4-1,TRBJ2-2,TGCGCCAGCAGCCATGGGACTAGCGGGAGGGCCAACACCGGGGAGCTGTTTTTT,CASSHGTSGRANTGELFF
TRBD1,15,-,TRBV7-9,TRBJ1-1,TGTGCCAGCAGCTTAGCGGGGACAGCGAACACTGAAGCTTTCTTT,CASSLAGTANTEAFF
-,15,-,TRBV11-2,TRBJ2-7,TGTGCCAGCAGTTTAGACTCGGAGAGCTCCTACGAGCAGTACTTC,CASSLDSESSYEQYF
-,16,-,TRBV5-6,TRBJ1-1,TGTGCCAGCAGCTCCGGACCGGGGAGAGGGAACACTGAAGCTTTCTTT,CASSSGPGRGNTEAFF
TRBD2,14,-,TRBV7-3,TRBJ2-3,TGTGCCAGCAGCTCACTAGCGGGAGGAGATACGCAGTATTTT,CASSSLAGGDTQYF
TRBD1,15,-,TRBV7-8,TRBJ2-3,TGTGCCAGCAGCTGGGGGACAGTAGGGGAGGATACGCAGTATTTT,CASSWGTVGEDTQYF
TRBD2,16,-,TRBV5-1,TRBJ2-2,TGCGCCAGCAGCCCCCGCGGGAGGGCCACCACCGGGGAGCTGTTTTTT,CASSPRGRATTGELFF
-,17,-,TRBV7-3,TRBJ2-5,TGTGCCAGCAGCGCCACGGGAGGACAGAGGTTAGAAGAGACCCAGTACTTC,CASSATGGQRLEETQYF
-,13,-,TRBV7-9,TRBJ1-6,TGTGCCAGCAGCCCGTTAGGGGATTCACCCCTCCACTTT,CASSPLGDSPLHF
-,16,-,TRBV6-1,TRBJ2-1,TGTGCCAGCAGTGAAGCGGGCTGGATTTCCTACAATGAGCAGTTCTTC,CASSEAGWISYNEQFF
TRBD2,15,-,TRBV5-4,TRBJ2-1,TGTGCCAGCAGCTTGGGGCTAGCGGCCTACAATGAGCAGTTCTTC,CASSLGLAAYNEQFF
-,16,once,TRBV19,TRBJ1-5,TGTGCCAGTAGTATTGGGAGTTGGAACTTTAATCAGCCCCAGCATTTT,CASSIGSWNFNQPQHF
-,15,once,TRBV30,TRBJ2-2,TGTGCACAACAAAAGTACATTGAGGATACCGGGGAGCTGTTTTTT,CAQQKYIEDTGELFF
TRBD1,18,-,TRBV19,TRBJ1-5,TGTGCCAGTAGCTCGGGACAGGGAGTGGGTATTAGCAATCAGCCCCAGCATTTT,CASSSGQGVGISNQPQHF
TRBD1,14,-,TRBV3-1/TRBV3-2,TRBJ1-1,TGTGCCAGCAGCCGCAGACAGGGTAATACTGAAGCTTTCTTT,CASSRRQGNTEAFF
TRBD1,12,-,TRBV6-2/TRBV6-3,TRBJ1-2,TGTGCCAGCAGTAGACAGGGGTATGGCTACACCTTC,CASSRQGYGYTF
-,16,-,TRBV5-5,TRBJ2-2,TGTGCCAGCAGCTTGAAAGGGACAACGAACACCGGGGAGCTGTTTTTT,CASSLKGTTNTGELFF
-,12,-,TRBV7-8,TRBJ1-1,TGTGCCAGCGGGGGCCCGGGGACTGAAGCTTTCTTT,CASGGPGTEAFF
TRBD1,14,-,TRBV28,TRBJ2-7,TGTGCCAGCAGGAGGACAGGGTCTAGCTACGAGCAGTACTTC,CASRRTGSSYEQYF
TRBD2,14,-,TRBV6-6,TRBJ2-7,TGTGCCAGCAGTTACTTGAGCGGGGCCTACGAGCAGTACTTC,CASSYLSGAYEQYF
-,15,-,TRBV4-2,TRBJ2-7,TGTGCCAGCAGCCAAGGAAATGCGGGCGCGGGGGAGCAGTACTTC,CASSQGNAGAGEQYF
-,14,-,TRBV4-1,TRBJ2-3,TGCGCCAGCAGCCAGGGGGAGGGCACAGATACGCAGTATTTT,CASSQGEGTDTQYF
TRBD1,15,-,TRBV10-3,TRBJ2-2,TGTGCCATCAGCCTGTCAGGGGGCAACACCGGGGAGCTGTTTTTT,CAISLSGGNTGELFF
-,14,-,TRBV6-1,TRBJ1-2,TGTGCCAGCAGTGAACTCGGACACCCCTATGGCTACACCTTC,CASSELGHPYGYTF
-,15,-,TRBV28,TRBJ2-1,TGTGCCAGCCTTCGTTCTGGAGGGAGCGGCAATGAGCAGTTCTTC,CASLRSGGSGNEQFF
TRBD2,16,-,TRBV2,TRBJ2-1,TGTGCCAGCAGTGAAGGAAGGGGGACTAGCGCCGATGAGCAGTTCTTC,CASSEGRGTSADEQFF
TRBD2,15,-,TRBV7-7,TRBJ2-1,TGTGCCAGCAGCTTATTGGCTAGCGGGTACAATGAGCAGTTCTTC,CASSLLASGYNEQFF
TRBD2,15,-,TRBV19,TRBJ2-1,TGTGCCAGTAGTATCCCTAGCGGGAGCTTCAATGAGCAGTTCTTC,CASSIPSGSFNEQFF
TRBD1,15,-,TRBV25-1,TRBJ1-2,TGTGCCAGCAGGTTCTCCGGGACAGGGCTTAATGGCTACACCTTC,CASRFSGTGLNGYTF
TRBD2,17,-,TRBV10-3,TRBJ2-7,TGTGCCATCAGTGAGAGTAGGGCTAGCGGGATTCTCGGCGAGCAGTACTTC,CAISESRASGILGEQYF
TRBD1,14,once,TRBV6-6,TRBJ1-1,TGTGCCAGCAGTTACGGACAGGTACACACTGAAGCTTTCTTT,CASSYGQVHTEAFF
TRBD1,16,-,TRBV2,TRBJ1-1,TGTGCCAGCAGTCGGGACAGGGCCTACTTGAACACTGAAGCTTTCTTT,CASSRDRAYLNTEAFF
-,15,-,TRBV11-2,TRBJ2-2,TGTGCCAGCAGCTTGGGCGGGATATCGTCCGGGGAGCTGTTTTTT,CASSLGGISSGELFF
TRBD1,15,-,TRBV30,TRBJ1-1,TGTGCCTGGAGTGCGAAGGGGGCGCGGAACACTGAAGCTTTCTTT,CAWSAKGARNTEAFF
-,14,-,TRBV27,TRBJ1-2,TGTGCCAGCAGTTTATCGGGCAGCTTAACGAGCTACACCTTC,CASSLSGSLTSYTF
-,14,-,TRBV11-2,TRBJ2-7,TGTGCCAGCAGCTTAGATACAGGAGCCTACGAGCAGTACTTC,CASSLDTGAYEQYF
TRBD2,18,-,TRBV7-9,TRBJ2-1,TGTGCCAGCAGGTTCGGGACTAGCGGGAGGAGCTCCTACAATGAGCAGTTCTTC,CASRFGTSGRSSYNEQFF
-,14,-,TRBV5-1,TRBJ1-1,TGCGCCAGCAGCGAGGGACACGCAGGGGCTGAAGCTTTCTTT,CASSEGHAGAEAFF
TRBD1,12,-,TRBV29-1,TRBJ1-2,TGCAGCGTGAGGACAGGGTATGGTGGCTACACCTTC,CSVRTGYGGYTF
-,15,-,TRBV6-5,TRBJ2-7,TGTGCCAGCAGTCTAAGTTACAGGGTTGGCTACGAGCAGTACTTC,CASSLSYRVGYEQYF
TRBD1,13,-,TRBV28,TRBJ1-2,TGTGCCAGCAGTTTAGGGACAGGCTATGGCTACACCTTC,CASSLGTGYGYTF
TRBD2,15,-,TRBV18,TRBJ2-3,TGTGCCAGCTCACCCCTAGCGGGACCCACAGATACGCAGTATTTT,CASSPLAGPTDTQYF
TRBD2,16,-,TRBV19,TRBJ2-1,TGTGCCAGTAGTACCACAGGGACTAGCGGGAGGAATGAGCAGTTCTTC,CASSTTGTSGRNEQFF
-,14,few,TRBV6-5,TRBJ2-7,TGTGCCAGCAACGAACGCGGCCCTACGGGAGAGCAGTACTTC,CASNERGPTGEQYF
TRBD2,17,few,TRBV25-1,TRBJ2-1,TGTGCCAGCAGTGACCTGGGACTAGCGGGAGTGGGCAATGAGCAGTTCTTC,CASSDLGLAGVGNEQFF
-,13,-,TRBV5-4,TRBJ2-7,TGTGCCAGCAGCTTACAGGGTTCCCACGAGCAGTACTTC,CASSLQGSHEQYF
TRBD2,19,-,TRBV29-1,TRBJ2-5,TGCAGCGTTGTATTTGGCCTAGCGGGAGTTTATAGGCGCCAAGAGACCCAGTACTTC,CSVVFGLAGVYRRQETQYF
-,13,-,TRBV19,TRBJ2-1,TGTGCCTCCAGGCGGGGCCAATACAATGAGCAGTTCTTC,CASRRGQYNEQFF
-,11,-,TRBV20-1,TRBJ2-5,TGCAGTGTTAACATCCAAGAGACCCAGTACTTC,CSVNIQETQYF